This T cell receptor (beta chain) was sequenced in a study of blood T cell repertoires in COVID-19 (dated by TCRdb to about 2020). About the study as a whole: Collaborator samples came from the United States, Italy and Spain and covered acute and convalescent phases of COVID-19. The prospective study material was composed of cDNA or gDNA derived from T cells, B-cell-depleted T cells, or PBMCs. Subjects who had been exposed to COVID-19, were actively infected with it, or had recovered from it provided the deeply sampled blood TCRbeta repertoires that made up the dataset. The repertoires were released in a freely available public database meant as a resource for research on the immune response to SARS-CoV-2. The samples were drawn from two sources: the first 160 participants of the ongoing ImmuneRACE study, and 1,000 to 1,500 subjects contributed by 6 global collaborators. The sample metadata nearly always contained a de-identified subject ID, COVID-19 status, age in years and sex. Where available, HLA class I and class II types were taken from metadata supplied by the sample provider and were not determined by assay-based typing.

Each collaborating institution followed its own protocols to collect whole blood in K2EDTA tubes. Collaborator samples were shipped for TCRbeta analysis as frozen whole blood, isolated PBMCs, or DNA extracted from either sample type. The study at large found these results: The quantity of clinical and demographic metadata differed by source and by participant and was supplied without curation.

Relative to germline, V is 6 bases shorter and J is 2 bases shorter, with 13 bases between their ends. Spanning cysteine to phenylalanine, the CDR3 consists of 13 amino acids. Just CDR3 DNA is preserved here, 39 bases in frame from base 1. From a lookup of the germline V gene, CDR1 and CDR2 are SQVTM and ANQGSEA. This clone has a single count. Its specific antigen is unknown. Per-base quality was not reported, and no clone a single base away is much larger than it. The immunoSEQ Assay, a bias-controlled multiplex PCR, was used to amplify TCRbeta CDR3 regions from genomic DNA. The authors processed their data as follows. The number of nucleated cells in each sample was estimated from the amplification of reference gene primers within the assay. Sequence reads were collapsed and filtered to measure the absolute abundance of every unique TCRbeta CDR3 rearrangement. For each sample, productive Simpson clonality was calculated as the square root of Simpson's diversity index over productive rearrangements. Drawn from immuneACCESS, this table holds only the in-frame rearrangements with V and J called that TCRdb kept. Clones are partly lost; checked studies trace under half to an unresolved V gene and leave the rest unexplained. V, J and clone size were drawn from that table, and D and trimming were deduced from the DNA. In all, the sample holds approximately 65,000 clones, and 65% to 90% of those were seen once. The ten largest account for around 1.2% of the sample.

This receptor was identified in a middle-aged man with acute or convalescent COVID-19. The V gene is TRBV29-1 and the J gene is TRBJ1-1, with TRBD1 perhaps the D gene, on 6 matching bases. Sequenced sample: peripheral blood. The DNA is as follows: TGCAGCGTGGACAGACCCACAAACACTGAAGCTTTCTTT. It codes for CSVDRPTNTEAFF.